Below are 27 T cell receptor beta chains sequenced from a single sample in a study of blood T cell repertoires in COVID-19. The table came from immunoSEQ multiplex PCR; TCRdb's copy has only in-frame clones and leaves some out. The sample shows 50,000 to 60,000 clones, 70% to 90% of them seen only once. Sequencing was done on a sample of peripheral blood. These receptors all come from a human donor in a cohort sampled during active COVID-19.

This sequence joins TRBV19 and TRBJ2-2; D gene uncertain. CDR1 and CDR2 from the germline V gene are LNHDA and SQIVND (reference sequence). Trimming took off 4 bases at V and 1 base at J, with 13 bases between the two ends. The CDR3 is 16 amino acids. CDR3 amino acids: CASSKDRRLNTGELFF. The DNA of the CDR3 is TGTGCCAGTAGTAAAGACCGGAGACTGAACACCGGGGAGCTGTTTTTT.

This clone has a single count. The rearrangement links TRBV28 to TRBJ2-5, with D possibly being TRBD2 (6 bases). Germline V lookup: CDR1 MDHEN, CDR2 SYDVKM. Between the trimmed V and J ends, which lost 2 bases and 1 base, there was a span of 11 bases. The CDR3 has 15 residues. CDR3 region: CASSLIGTSQETQYF. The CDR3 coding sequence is TGTGCCAGCAGTTTAATCGGGACTTCCCAAGAGACCCAGTACTTC.

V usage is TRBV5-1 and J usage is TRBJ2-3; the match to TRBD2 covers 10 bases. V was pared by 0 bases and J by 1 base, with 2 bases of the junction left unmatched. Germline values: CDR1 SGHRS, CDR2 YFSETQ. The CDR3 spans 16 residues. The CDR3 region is CASSLALAGGTDTQYF. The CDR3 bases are TGCGCCAGCAGCTTGGCCCTAGCGGGAGGCACAGATACGCAGTATTTT.

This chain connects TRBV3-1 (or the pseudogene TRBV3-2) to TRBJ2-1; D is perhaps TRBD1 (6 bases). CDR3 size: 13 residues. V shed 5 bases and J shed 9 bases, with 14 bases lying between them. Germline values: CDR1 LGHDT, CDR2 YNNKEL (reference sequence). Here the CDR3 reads CASSLPTDSEQFF. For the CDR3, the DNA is TGTGCCAGCAGCTTACCAACGGACAGTGAGCAGTTCTTC.

The CDR3 sequence is CASSSLAGGRRYEQYF. The CDR3 DNA sequence: TGTGCCAGCAGCTCGCTAGCGGGAGGGCGGCGGTACGAGCAGTACTTC. V gene TRBV11-2 combines with J gene TRBJ2-7; TRBD2 aligns across 12 bases. CDR3 size: 16 residues. CDR1 is SGHAT, CDR2 FQNNGV, per germline. The V gene end was trimmed by 4 bases and the J gene end by 4 bases; junction bases not matched to a gene: 8.

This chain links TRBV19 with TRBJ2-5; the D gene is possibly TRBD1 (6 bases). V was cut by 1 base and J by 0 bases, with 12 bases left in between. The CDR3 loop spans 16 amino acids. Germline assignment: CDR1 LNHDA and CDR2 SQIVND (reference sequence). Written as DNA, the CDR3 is TGTGCCAGTAGTATAGGGACAGCCGCGTACCAAGAGACCCAGTACTTC. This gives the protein CASSIGTAAYQETQYF.

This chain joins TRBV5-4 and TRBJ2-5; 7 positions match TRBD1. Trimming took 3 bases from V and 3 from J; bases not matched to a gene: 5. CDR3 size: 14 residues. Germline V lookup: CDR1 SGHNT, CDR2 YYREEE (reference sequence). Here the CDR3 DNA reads TGTGCCAGCAGCTCCAAAACAGGGGAAGAGACCCAGTACTTC. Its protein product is CASSSKTGEETQYF.

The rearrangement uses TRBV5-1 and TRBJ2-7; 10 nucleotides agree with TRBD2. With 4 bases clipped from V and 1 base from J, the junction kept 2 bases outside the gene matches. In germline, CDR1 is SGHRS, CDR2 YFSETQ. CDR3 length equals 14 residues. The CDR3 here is CASSPSGGSYEQYF. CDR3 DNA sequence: TGCGCCAGCAGCCCTAGCGGGGGATCCTACGAGCAGTACTTC.

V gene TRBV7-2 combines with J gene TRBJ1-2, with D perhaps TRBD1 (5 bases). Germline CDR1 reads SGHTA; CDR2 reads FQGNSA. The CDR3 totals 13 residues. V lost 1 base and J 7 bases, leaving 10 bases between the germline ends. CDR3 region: CASSLVKGIGYTF. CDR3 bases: TGTGCCAGCAGCTTAGTCAAGGGGATTGGCTACACCTTC.

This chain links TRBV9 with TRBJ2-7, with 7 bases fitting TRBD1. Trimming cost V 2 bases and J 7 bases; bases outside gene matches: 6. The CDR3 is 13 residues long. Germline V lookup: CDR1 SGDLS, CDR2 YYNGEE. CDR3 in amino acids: CASSVGQDTEQYF. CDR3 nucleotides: TGTGCCAGCAGCGTTGGACAGGACACGGAGCAGTACTTC.

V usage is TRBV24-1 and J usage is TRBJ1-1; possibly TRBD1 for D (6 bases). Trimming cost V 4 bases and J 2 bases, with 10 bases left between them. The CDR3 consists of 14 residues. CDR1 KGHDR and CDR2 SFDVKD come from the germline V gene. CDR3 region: CATSEGAINTEAFF. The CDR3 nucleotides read TGTGCCACCAGTGAGGGGGCAATTAACACTGAAGCTTTCTTT.

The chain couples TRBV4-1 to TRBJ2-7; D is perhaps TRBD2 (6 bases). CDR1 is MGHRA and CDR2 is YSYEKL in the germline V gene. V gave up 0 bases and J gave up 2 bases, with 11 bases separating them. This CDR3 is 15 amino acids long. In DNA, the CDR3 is TGCGCCAGCAGCCAAGATGGAGGGACCGCCTACGAGCAGTACTTC. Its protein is CASSQDGGTAYEQYF.

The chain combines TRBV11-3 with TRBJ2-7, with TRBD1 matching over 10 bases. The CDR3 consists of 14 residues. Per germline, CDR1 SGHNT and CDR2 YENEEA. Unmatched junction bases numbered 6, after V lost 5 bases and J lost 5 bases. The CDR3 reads CASSRRDRGNEQYF. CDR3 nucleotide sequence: TGTGCCAGCAGCCGCCGGGACAGGGGCAACGAGCAGTACTTC. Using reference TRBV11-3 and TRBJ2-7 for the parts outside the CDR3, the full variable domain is EAGVVQSPRYKIIEKKQPVAFWCNPISGHNTLYWYLQNLGQGPELLIRYENEEAVDDSQLPKDRFSAERLKGVDSTLKIQPAELGDSAVYLCASSRRDRGNEQYFGPGTRLTVT.

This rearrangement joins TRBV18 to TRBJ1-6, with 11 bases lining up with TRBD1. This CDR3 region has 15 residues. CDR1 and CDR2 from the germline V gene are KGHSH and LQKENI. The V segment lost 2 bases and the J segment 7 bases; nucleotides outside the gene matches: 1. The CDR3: CASSPGQGANSPLHF. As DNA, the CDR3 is TGTGCCAGCTCACCAGGACAGGGGGCGAATTCACCCCTCCACTTT.

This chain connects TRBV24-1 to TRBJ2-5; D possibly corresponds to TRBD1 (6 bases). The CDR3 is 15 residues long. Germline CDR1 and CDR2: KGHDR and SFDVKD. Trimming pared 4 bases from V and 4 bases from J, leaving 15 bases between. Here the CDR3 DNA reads TGTGCCACCAGTGACTCCGGGACAACCTCAGAGACCCAGTACTTC. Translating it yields CATSDSGTTSETQYF.

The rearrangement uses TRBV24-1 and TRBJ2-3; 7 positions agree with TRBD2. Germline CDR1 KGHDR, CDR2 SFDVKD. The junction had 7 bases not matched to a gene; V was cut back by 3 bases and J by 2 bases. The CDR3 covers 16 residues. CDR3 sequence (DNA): TGTGCCACCAGTGATCTGGCGGGGGACTACACAGATACGCAGTATTTT. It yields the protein CATSDLAGDYTDTQYF.

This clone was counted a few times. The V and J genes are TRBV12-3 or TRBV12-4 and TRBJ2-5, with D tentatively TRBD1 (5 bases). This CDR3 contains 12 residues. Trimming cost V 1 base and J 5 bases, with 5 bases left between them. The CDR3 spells CASSLDRETQYF. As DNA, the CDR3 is TGTGCCAGCAGTTTAGACAGGGAGACCCAGTACTTC.

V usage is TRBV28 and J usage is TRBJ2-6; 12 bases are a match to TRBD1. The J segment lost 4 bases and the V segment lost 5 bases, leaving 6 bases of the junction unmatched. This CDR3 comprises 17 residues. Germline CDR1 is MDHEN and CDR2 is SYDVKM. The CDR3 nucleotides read TGTGCCAGCAGTACCGGGACAGGGGGCTCCGGGGCCAACGTCCTGACTTTC. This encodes CASSTGTGGSGANVLTF.

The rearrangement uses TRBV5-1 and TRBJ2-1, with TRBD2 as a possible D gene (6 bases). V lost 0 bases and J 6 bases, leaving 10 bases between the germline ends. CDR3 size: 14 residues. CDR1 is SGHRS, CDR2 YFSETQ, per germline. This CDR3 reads CASSLGSGGNEQFF. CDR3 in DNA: TGCGCCAGCAGCTTGGGGTCCGGGGGCAATGAGCAGTTCTTC.

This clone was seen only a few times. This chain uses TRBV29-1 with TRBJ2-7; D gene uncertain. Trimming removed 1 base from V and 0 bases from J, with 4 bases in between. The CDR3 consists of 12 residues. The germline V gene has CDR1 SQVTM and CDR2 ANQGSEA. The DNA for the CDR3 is TGCAGCGTTGAAGGTCTCTCCTACGAGCAGTACTTC. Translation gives CSVEGLSYEQYF.

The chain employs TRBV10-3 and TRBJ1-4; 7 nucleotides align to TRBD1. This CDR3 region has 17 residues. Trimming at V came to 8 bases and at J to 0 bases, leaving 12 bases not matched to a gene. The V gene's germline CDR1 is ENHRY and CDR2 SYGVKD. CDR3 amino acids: CAILELGQSATNEKLFF. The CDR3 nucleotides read TGTGCCATCCTGGAATTGGGACAGTCTGCAACTAATGAAAAACTGTTTTTT.

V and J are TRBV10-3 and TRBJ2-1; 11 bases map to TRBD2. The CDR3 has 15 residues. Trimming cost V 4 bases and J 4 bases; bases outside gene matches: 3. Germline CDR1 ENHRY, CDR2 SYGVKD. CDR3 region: CAISGTSGSYNEQFF. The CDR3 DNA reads TGTGCCATCAGTGGAACTAGCGGGAGTTACAATGAGCAGTTCTTC.

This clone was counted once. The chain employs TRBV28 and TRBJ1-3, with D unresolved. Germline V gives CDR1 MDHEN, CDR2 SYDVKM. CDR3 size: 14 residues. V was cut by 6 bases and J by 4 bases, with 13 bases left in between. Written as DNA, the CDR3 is TGTGCCAGCAGCTCTCGTGTCTACGGAAACACCATATATTTT. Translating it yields CASSSRVYGNTIYF.

DNA of the CDR3: TGTGCCAGCAGCTTAAGGACAGAGTATGGCTACACCTTC. This codes for CASSLRTEYGYTF. The chain couples TRBV11-2 to TRBJ1-2, with D perhaps matching TRBD1 (6 bases). Germline V gene sequence: CDR1 SGHAT, CDR2 FQNNGV. Trimming shortened V by 2 bases and J by 5 bases, and 9 bases separated the two germline ends. This CDR3 region has 13 residues. Supplemented by reference TRBV11-2 and TRBJ1-2, the full variable domain reads EAGVAQSPRYKIIEKRQSVAFWCNPISGHATLYWYQQILGQGPKLLIQFQNNGVVDDSQLPKDRFSAERLKGVDSTLKIQPAKLEDSAVYLCASSLRTEYGYTFGSGTRLTVV.

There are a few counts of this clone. The CDR3 sequence is CASSLEAGGWYEQYF. CDR3 bases: TGCGCCAGCAGCTTGGAGGCAGGGGGGTGGTACGAGCAGTACTTC. V is TRBV5-1 and J is TRBJ2-7; D perhaps matches TRBD1 (7 bases). CDR1 and CDR2 from the germline V gene are SGHRS and YFSETQ. The CDR3 is made up of 15 amino acids. Between the trimmed V and J ends, which lost 0 bases and 4 bases, there was a span of 14 bases. The entire variable domain, with the rest obtained from reference TRBV5-1 and TRBJ2-7, is as follows: KAGVTQTPRYLIKTRGQQVTLSCSPISGHRSVSWYQQTPGQGLQFLFEYFSETQRNKGNFPGRFSGRQFSNSRSEMNVSTLELGDSALYLCASSLEAGGWYEQYFGPGTRLTVT.

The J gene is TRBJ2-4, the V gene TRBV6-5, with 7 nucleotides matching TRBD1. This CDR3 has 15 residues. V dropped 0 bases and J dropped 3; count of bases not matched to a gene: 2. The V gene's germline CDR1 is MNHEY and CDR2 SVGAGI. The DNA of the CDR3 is TGTGCCAGCAGTTACTCTGGGGACAGCAAAAACATTCAGTACTTC. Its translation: CASSYSGDSKNIQYF.

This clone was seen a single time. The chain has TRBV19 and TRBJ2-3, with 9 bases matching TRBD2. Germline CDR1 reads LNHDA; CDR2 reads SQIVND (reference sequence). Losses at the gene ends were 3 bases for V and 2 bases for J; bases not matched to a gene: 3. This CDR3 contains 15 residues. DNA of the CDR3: TGTGCCAGTAGTATTGGCGGGAGGGCCACAGATACGCAGTATTTT. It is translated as CASSIGGRATDTQYF.